This T cell receptor beta chain was documented in a study of blood T cell repertoires in COVID-19. At the level of the study: Donors in the United States, Italy and Spain gave samples during acute or convalescent COVID-19. From T cells, B-cell-depleted T cells, or PBMCs came the material, which was cDNA or gDNA.

CDR1 and CDR2 from the germline V gene are MNHEY and SMNVEV (reference sequence). This CDR3 contains 15 residues. Trimming took off 3 bases at V and 2 bases at J, with 10 bases between the two ends. Original methodology: Counts of nucleated cells, estimated from reference gene primer amplification, were obtained. Assay used: immunoSEQ multiplex PCR; TCRdb lists only in-frame clones, some missing. V and J calls and clone size are those listed in that table; D and trimming were worked out from the DNA. The data contain some 150,000 clones, about 91% of them seen just once; the ten biggest clones take up approximately 4.1%.

V usage is TRBV27 and J usage is TRBJ2-2; unclear D gene. The TCR was taken from a woman aged 55-70 years who had recovered from COVID-19. The sequenced material came from peripheral blood. DNA of the CDR3: TGTGCCAGCAGTTTCCATCTAACCAACACCGGGGAGCTGTTTTTT. Its translation: CASSFHLTNTGELFF.